The 2 T cell receptor beta chains in this list originate from one sample, sequenced in a study of molecular identifiers for immune sequencing clone quantification. TCRdb used MiXCR to reprocess the PCR reads, holding one entry per CDR3 protein. The table shows hundreds of thousands of distinct CDR3 sequences, with 25% occurring only once. The sequenced sample was naive CD8+ T cells from blood, with Jurkat cell RNA spiked in. Subset defined: FACS-sorted CD8+CD4-CCR7+CD45RA+ naive T cells. The receptors were sampled from a human donor in good health. Some libraries in this study had Jurkat cell RNA spiked in.

Comment on this clonotype: One base away lies a much larger clone, so this may be a sequencing read error. The chain employs TRBV11-2 and TRBJ2-3; possibly TRBD1 or TRBD2 for D (5 bases each). The CDR3 is 16 amino acids. Germline-derived CDR1 and CDR2 are SGHAT and FQNNGV. V lost 4 bases and J 1 base, leaving 15 bases between the germline ends. The CDR3 loop is CASSSGYGVRTDTQYF. CDR3 coding DNA: TGTGCCAGCAGCTCAGGGTACGGGGTTCGCACAGATACGCAGTATTTT.

This clonotype came up many times. The CDR3 nucleotides read TGTGCCAGCAAACACCATCCGGACCTGATATCGGCAGATACGCAGTATTTT. Translation gives CASKHHPDLISADTQYF. This rearrangement joins TRBV6-2 or TRBV6-3 to TRBJ2-3; D gene ambiguous. The germline V and J ends were trimmed by 7 bases and 4 bases, with 24 bases remaining between them. The CDR3 has 17 residues. Germline assignment: CDR1 MNHEY and CDR2 SVGEGT.